The sequence of this T cell receptor beta chain was determined in a study of T-cell reconstitution after alpha-beta-depleted transplantation in children. V shed 3 bases and J shed 2 bases, with 8 bases lying between them. Germline lookup yields CDR1 MGHRA and CDR2 YSYEKL. This CDR3 region has 14 residues. Unique molecular identifiers were incorporated when the TCRbeta library was constructed. TCRdb ran MiXCR on the PCR reads and lists one entry per CDR3 protein. The data contain hundreds of thousands of distinct CDR3 sequences, more than 9% of them seen just once; the ten biggest clones take up about 4%.

The V gene is TRBV4-1, the J gene TRBJ1-5; the D is unclear. This sequence was found in a human donor who donated a stem cell graft to a child with acute myeloid leukemia. The sequences come from PBMCs from the stem cell graft donor, collected from the stem cell graft. The CDR3 DNA reads TGCGCCAGCAGCCAGTCTCGGGGCAATCAGCCCCAGCATTTT. This encodes CASSQSRGNQPQHF.